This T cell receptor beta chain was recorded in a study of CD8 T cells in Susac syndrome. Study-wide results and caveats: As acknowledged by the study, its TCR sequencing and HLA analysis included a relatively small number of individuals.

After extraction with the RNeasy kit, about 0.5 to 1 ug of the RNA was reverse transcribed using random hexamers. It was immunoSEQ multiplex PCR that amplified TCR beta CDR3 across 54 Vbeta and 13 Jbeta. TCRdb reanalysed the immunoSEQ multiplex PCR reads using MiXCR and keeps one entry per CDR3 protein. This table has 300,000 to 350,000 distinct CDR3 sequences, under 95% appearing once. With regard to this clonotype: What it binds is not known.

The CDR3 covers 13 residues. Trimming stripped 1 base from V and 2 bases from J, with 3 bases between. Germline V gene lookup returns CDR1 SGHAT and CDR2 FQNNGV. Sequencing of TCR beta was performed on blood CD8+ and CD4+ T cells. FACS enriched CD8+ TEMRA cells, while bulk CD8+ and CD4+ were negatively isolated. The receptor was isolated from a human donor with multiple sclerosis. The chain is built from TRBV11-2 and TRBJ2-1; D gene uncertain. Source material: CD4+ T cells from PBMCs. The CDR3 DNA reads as TGTGCCAGCAGCTTAGTAGCCTACAATGAGCAGTTCTTC. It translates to CASSLVAYNEQFF.